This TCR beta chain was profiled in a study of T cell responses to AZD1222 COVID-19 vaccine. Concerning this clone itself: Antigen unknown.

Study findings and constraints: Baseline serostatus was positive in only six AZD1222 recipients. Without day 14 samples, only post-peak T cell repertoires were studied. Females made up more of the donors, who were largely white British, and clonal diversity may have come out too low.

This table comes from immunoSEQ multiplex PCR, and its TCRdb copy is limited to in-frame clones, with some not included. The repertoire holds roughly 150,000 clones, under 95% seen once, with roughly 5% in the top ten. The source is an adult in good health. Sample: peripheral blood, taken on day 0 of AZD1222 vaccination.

The CDR3 sequence: CASSYRTGGPGYTF. CDR3 DNA: TGTGCCAGCAGTTATCGGACAGGGGGCCCTGGCTACACCTTC. The genes are TRBV6-5 and TRBJ1-2; 11 bases fit TRBD1. This CDR3 has 14 residues. Unmatched junction bases numbered 4, after V lost 3 bases and J lost 7 bases. The germline gives CDR1 MNHEY, CDR2 SVGAGI.